The 10 T cell receptor beta chains below all came from one sample that was sequenced in a study of monozygotic twins with inflammatory bowel disease (dated by TCRdb to between 2018 and 2020). Library construction relied on 5' RACE. Data came from an Illumina HiSeq 2500. TCRdb reprocessed the reads, so every CDR3 protein sequence counts as one entry and DNA is not shown. The sample's table covers about 300,000 distinct CDR3 sequences. Approximately 5.9% of the sample belongs to the ten largest clones. Material for sequencing was blood. The source is a human donor with ulcerative colitis or Crohn's disease, or a healthy co-twin of an affected twin (not recorded which).

The chain is built from TRBV20-1 and TRBJ2-3. The CDR3 is 13 residues long. From germline, CDR1 is DFQATT and CDR2 SNEGSKA (reference sequence). CDR3 in amino acids: CSARDSHTDTQYF.

CDR3 protein: CASSEGLAGGYEQYF. V is TRBV5-5 and J is TRBJ2-7; TCRdb's D call, TRBD2, is unchecked because there is no DNA. The CDR3 is made up of 15 amino acids. Germline loops: CDR1 SGHKS, CDR2 YYEKEE (reference sequence).

The chain recombines TRBV7-2 with TRBJ1-4; there is no DNA to check the TCRdb D call of TRBD1. This CDR3 is built from 14 residues. Germline V lookup: CDR1 SGHTA, CDR2 FQGNSA. CDR3 protein: CASSFPGRDEKLFF.

The chain combines TRBV20-1 with TRBJ2-1; TCRdb reports TRBD2, a call that lacks DNA to check it against. CDR3 length equals 13 residues. The germline V gene encodes CDR1 DFQATT and CDR2 SNEGSKA (reference sequence). This CDR3 is CSASRSSAREQFF.

The rearrangement joins TRBV12-3 or TRBV12-4 to TRBJ1-2; TCRdb reports TRBD1, a call that lacks DNA to check it against. The CDR3 contains 15 residues. CDR3 residues: CASSLFQGANYGYTF.

The chain couples TRBV24-1 to TRBJ2-4; TCRdb selects TRBD1, and the lack of DNA leaves this call unchecked. The germline CDR1 and CDR2 sequences are KGHDR and SFDVKD. The CDR3 covers 18 residues. CDR3 region: CATRPPGRSYIAKNIQYF.

The V and J genes are TRBV19 and TRBJ1-1. The CDR3 loop spans 13 amino acids. Germline V gives CDR1 LNHDA, CDR2 SQIVND (reference sequence). CDR3: CASSIVGPTEAFF.

This chain uses TRBV5-6 with TRBJ1-5; TCRdb returns TRBD1, unconfirmable since there is no DNA. This CDR3 is built from 17 residues. CDR1 SGHDT and CDR2 YYEEEE come from the germline V gene. The CDR3 reads CASSHRQGLYSNQPQHF. Combining the CDR3 with reference TRBV5-6 and TRBJ1-5 gives the whole variable domain DAGVTQSPTHLIKTRGQQVTLRCSPKSGHDTVSWYQQALGQGPQFIFQYYEEEERQRGNFPDRFSGHQFPNYSSELNVNALLLGDSALYLCASSHRQGLYSNQPQHFGDGTRLSIL.

This sequence joins TRBV6-2 or TRBV6-3 and TRBJ2-3; the D call of TRBD1 rests on TCRdb alone, since no DNA is present to check it. Germline assignment: CDR1 MNHEY and CDR2 SVGEGT. The CDR3 runs 17 residues. CDR3 residues: CASGRRTGGGFADTQYF.

The chain combines TRBV5-1 with TRBJ2-7; the TRBD1 assignment by TCRdb is unverifiable without DNA. Germline CDR1 is SGHRS and CDR2 is YFSETQ. This CDR3 region has 16 residues. The CDR3 sequence: CASSLALGQGRNEQYF.